Below, one T cell receptor (beta chain) is given with its context. Its specificity is unknown. This entry comes from a study of PD-1 blockade in classical Hodgkin lymphoma. Study-wide points: Nivolumab initiation under 1 year post-ASCT meant exclusion. It was among complete responders that baseline diversity resembled that of newly diagnosed patients. A significant rise in TCR diversity by C4D1 was seen for CD4+ but not CD8+ cells.

Data came from immunoSEQ multiplex PCR; TCRdb stores just in-frame clones and leaves some out. This sample has fewer than 80,000 clones, with 60% to 80% found just once. There was relapse after autologous stem cell transplantation in every patient, and there was variation in brentuximab vedotin exposure. Reported best responses ranged across complete response, partial response or progressive disease. The CDR3 spans 17 residues. Germline CDR1 is MDHEN and CDR2 is SYDVKM. V was trimmed by 5 bases and J by 0 bases, leaving 16 bases between them. The material sequenced was peripheral blood mononuclear cells (PBMCs), taken before the second cycle of nivolumab. The chain recombines TRBV28 with TRBJ1-4; no firm D call. The receptor was isolated from a human donor with classical Hodgkin lymphoma. The CDR3 spells CASSPPPGLATNEKLFF. The CDR3 DNA reads as TGTGCCAGCAGTCCCCCCCCGGGCCTTGCAACTAATGAAAAACTGTTTTTT.